The clone carrying this T cell receptor beta chain was counted only a few times. This record belongs to a study of blood T cells in healthy people across ages. Across the whole study: Template switching captured about one barcoded beta molecule per two T cells.

Germline V lookup: CDR1 DFQATT, CDR2 SNEGSKA (reference sequence). V gave up 5 bases and J gave up 2 bases; unmatched junction bases: 6. The CDR3 has 14 residues. PCR was performed a second time for about 7 to 12 cycles using a sample-barcoded 5' primer and a J-beta primer mix. Via MiXCR, TCRdb re-called the 5' RACE reads, giving one row per CDR3 protein. The table lists under 750,000 distinct CDR3 sequences, around half of them singletons. The gene calls are TRBV20-1 and TRBJ2-7; 10 bases line up with TRBD1. Sequenced: blood. This receptor was taken from a man older than 75 in good health. The CDR3 DNA reads TGCAGTGCTGTCATGGGACAGGGGACCTACGAGCAGTACTTC. It specifies CSAVMGQGTYEQYF.